The 10 T cell receptor beta chains below come from one sample, sequenced in a study of technical replicates of blood from several donors. Repertoires were generated with immunoSEQ multiplex PCR, while TCRdb's copy carries only in-frame clones and drops some. The sample lists fewer than 85,000 clones, about 97% occurring once. The sequencing input was T cells isolated from PBMCs. These receptors all come from a human donor in good health.

The chain recombines TRBV6-1 with TRBJ1-5; D not resolved. V was shortened by 3 bases and J by 5 bases, with 17 bases between the two germline ends. Germline CDR1 is MNHNS and CDR2 is SASEGT. The CDR3 runs 16 residues. The CDR3 loop reads CASSDPVARSDQPQHF. In nucleotides, the CDR3 is TGTGCCAGCAGTGATCCGGTTGCGCGGTCCGATCAGCCCCAGCATTTT.

This chain uses TRBV7-9 with TRBJ1-3; TRBD1 aligns across 7 bases. V shed 5 bases, J shed 1 base, and the junction held 2 bases outside the gene matches. The CDR3 is 14 amino acids. The germline V gene has CDR1 SEHNR and CDR2 FQNEAQ (reference sequence). CDR3: CASSPRGSGNTIYF. CDR3 bases: TGTGCCAGCAGCCCCAGGGGGTCTGGAAACACCATATATTTT.

This chain connects TRBV9 to TRBJ2-3; 9 bases align to TRBD2. The CDR3 contains 18 residues. Germline values: CDR1 SGDLS, CDR2 YYNGEE. V shed 1 base, J shed 2 bases, and the junction held 11 bases outside the gene matches. The chain's CDR3 is CASSVSSAGGFHTDTQYF. Here the CDR3 DNA reads TGTGCCAGCAGCGTATCCTCAGCGGGGGGATTTCACACAGATACGCAGTATTTT. Full variable domain (rest looked up from reference TRBV9 and TRBJ2-3): DSGVTQTPKHLITATGQRVTLRCSPRSGDLSVYWYQQSLDQGLQFLIQYYNGEERAKGNILERFSAQQFPDLHSELNLSSLELGDSALYFCASSVSSAGGFHTDTQYFGPGTRLTVL.

CDR3 bases: TGTGCCAGCACTGGAGAGGGAGAAGAGACCCAGTACTTC. It specifies CASTGEGEETQYF. The rearrangement links TRBV25-1 to TRBJ2-5, with a weak D call TRBD2 (5 bases). CDR3 length equals 13 residues. CDR1 is MGHDK and CDR2 is SYGVNS in the germline V gene. Between the trimmed V and J ends, which lost 7 bases and 3 bases, there was a span of 12 bases.

This chain links TRBV5-1 with TRBJ2-7; D is perhaps TRBD1 (6 bases). V lost 0 bases and J 3 bases, leaving 13 bases between the germline ends. Germline CDR1 is SGHRS and CDR2 is YFSETQ. The CDR3 covers 15 residues. CDR3 sequence reads: CASSLDRDPFYEQYF. The CDR3 DNA is TGCGCCAGCAGCTTGGACAGGGACCCATTCTACGAGCAGTACTTC.

This clone occurred once. This chain connects TRBV13 to TRBJ2-3; perhaps TRBD1 as D (6 bases). Germline V CDR1 and CDR2: PRHDT, FYEKMQ (reference sequence). Trimming stripped 6 bases from V and 2 bases from J, with 15 bases between. There are 15 residues in the CDR3. CDR3 sequence reads: CASSFQGRVTDTQYF. For the CDR3, the DNA is TGTGCCAGCAGTTTCCAGGGGAGAGTCACAGATACGCAGTATTTT.

This rearrangement joins TRBV6-5 to TRBJ2-5; 8 nucleotides agree with TRBD2. CDR1 and CDR2 from the germline V gene are MNHEY and SVGAGI. The V segment lost 2 bases and the J segment 7 bases; nucleotides outside the gene matches: 6. This CDR3 region has 14 residues. The CDR3 DNA sequence: TGTGCCAGCAGTTACATGCCCGGGGGGGGGACCCAGTACTTC. Its translation is CASSYMPGGGTQYF.

The V gene is TRBV4-3, the J gene TRBJ2-2, with TRBD2 matching 11 bases. This CDR3 region has 16 residues. After removal of 4 bases from V and 2 bases from J, the junction contained 3 bases not matched to a gene. The V gene's germline CDR1 is LGHNA and CDR2 YSLEER. The CDR3 nucleotides read TGCGCCAGCAGCCCCCTAGCGGGAGGAAACACCGGGGAGCTGTTTTTT. It translates to CASSPLAGGNTGELFF.

V gene TRBV10-3 combines with J gene TRBJ1-4; possible D gene TRBD1, 6 bases. Germline values: CDR1 ENHRY, CDR2 SYGVKD. The CDR3 runs to 15 residues. Trimming left V 7 bases short and J 8 bases short, with 20 bases between. CDR3 in DNA: TGTGCCATCAACATCAGGGGACACCTGAAGGAAAAACTGTTTTTT. Translation gives CAINIRGHLKEKLFF.

This sequence joins TRBV11-2 and TRBJ2-3; D is perhaps TRBD1 (6 bases). The ends were cut back, 3 bases at V and 3 bases at J, with 19 bases in the middle. This CDR3 region has 17 residues. Germline-derived CDR1 and CDR2 are SGHAT and FQNNGV. The CDR3 here is CASSFIAQGHSTDTQYF. CDR3 coding DNA: TGTGCCAGCAGCTTTATCGCACAGGGACATAGTACAGATACGCAGTATTTT.